The rows below give T cell receptor beta chains drawn from one sample of a study of T cell repertoires in cytomegalovirus infection. TCRdb re-analysed the reads in MiXCR, keeping a single row per CDR3 protein. The table has approximately 500,000 distinct CDR3 sequences, 16% seen once. Sequencing used CD8+ T cells from PBMCs. Receptors originate from a human donor in good health (CMV status not recorded). Some clones in this sample may be carry-over from other donors' samples. Both conserved end residues are part of each CDR3. The D gene is left open where the match is weak. A row's size may be missing; if present it is once, few, many or a size class.

>TRBJ2-1|TRBD2|-|TRBV5-6
CASTPVRGRVDEQFF
TGTGCCAGCACTCCGGTCCGCGGGAGGGTGGATGAGCAGTTCTTC
>TRBJ1-1|-|many|TRBV14
CASSQDSGTEAFF
TGTGCCAGCAGCCAAGATTCGGGGACTGAAGCTTTCTTT
>TRBJ1-1|TRBD1|-|TRBV18
CASSPATGRNTEAFF
TGTGCCAGCTCACCAGCGACAGGGAGGAACACTGAAGCTTTCTTT
>TRBJ2-2|-|few|TRBV5-1
CASSLSAGDAGELFF
TGCGCCAGCAGCTTGTCAGCCGGGGACGCCGGGGAGCTGTTTTTT
>TRBJ2-1|-|-|TRBV7-9
CASSLGGTNNEQFF
TGTGCCAGCAGCTTAGGTGGGACGAACAATGAGCAGTTCTTC
>TRBJ2-2|-|many|TRBV6-5
CASSYSPPFPSRGTGELFF
TGTGCCAGCAGTTACTCCCCTCCGTTTCCCTCTAGAGGCACCGGGGAGCTGTTTTTT
>TRBJ2-1|-|many|TRBV7-3
CASSLRLGGVYNEQFF
TGTGCCAGCAGCTTAAGGCTAGGAGGCGTATACAATGAGCAGTTCTTC
>TRBJ2-1|TRBD2|few|TRBV7-9
CASSSLSGIFHNEQFF
TGTGCCAGCAGCTCCCTCAGCGGGATCTTCCACAATGAGCAGTTCTTC
>TRBJ2-3|-|few|TRBV24-1
CATSDPTVMTDTQYF
TGTGCCACCAGTGATCCGACTGTAATGACAGATACGCAGTATTTT
>TRBJ1-1|-|many|TRBV12-3/TRBV12-4
CASSSPPETEAFF
TGTGCCAGCAGTTCTCCCCCGGAAACTGAAGCTTTCTTT
>TRBJ1-2|-|once|TRBV25-1
CASSEEQGRGYTF
TGTGCCAGCAGTGAAGAACAGGGACGAGGCTACACCTTC
>TRBJ2-7|TRBD2|few|TRBV12-3/TRBV12-4
CASSLGGAQKWYF
TGTGCCAGCAGTTTGGGAGGGGCCCAAAAGTGGTACTTC
>TRBJ2-1|TRBD1|few|TRBV9
CASSSQTGSYNEQFF
TGTGCCAGCAGCTCCCAGACAGGGTCCTACAATGAGCAGTTCTTC
>TRBJ2-3|TRBD2|-|TRBV27
CASSLYGGRGTDTQYF
TGTGCCAGCAGTTTATATGGCGGGAGGGGCACAGATACGCAGTATTTT
>TRBJ1-2|-|-|TRBV28
CASRGGHGYTF
TGTGCCAGCAGGGGAGGGCATGGCTACACCTTC
>TRBJ2-7|-|-|TRBV19
CASSAVDSPGYEQYF
TGTGCCAGTAGTGCCGTCGACAGCCCGGGCTACGAGCAGTACTTC
>TRBJ2-7|TRBD2|few|TRBV28
CASSTNREREFEQYF
TGTGCCAGTTCTACTAACCGGGAGCGGGAGTTCGAGCAGTACTTC
>TRBJ2-7|TRBD2|few|TRBV30
CAWSVPGTSLPYEQYF
TGTGCCTGGAGTGTACCCGGGACTAGCCTGCCCTACGAGCAGTACTTC
>TRBJ1-6|-|many|TRBV19
CASSMSFGQLNSPLHF
TGTGCCAGTAGTATGAGCTTCGGACAGTTGAATTCACCCCTCCACTTT
>TRBJ1-1|-|many|TRBV7-9
CASSHPRMDTEAFF
TGTGCCAGCAGCCACCCTAGGATGGACACTGAAGCTTTCTTT
>TRBJ2-7|-|many|TRBV7-9
CASSPAGGGERPSYEQYF
TGTGCCAGCAGCCCTGCAGGGGGGGGCGAGCGGCCTTCCTACGAGCAGTACTTC
>TRBJ2-3|-|few|TRBV2
CASAGGNTDTQYF
TGTGCCAGCGCTGGAGGGAATACAGATACGCAGTATTTT